A single sample gave rise to the 4 T cell receptor beta chains below, sequenced in a study of cytomegalovirus exposure and HLA in healthy donors (dated by TCRdb to about 2017). The library was generated by the immunoSEQ multiplex PCR assay. A mixture of 60 forward primers for TCR Vbeta segments and 13 reverse primers for TCR Jbeta segments was used in the multiplex PCR. The source is immuneACCESS, and TCRdb retained only in-frame sequences with V and J called. Part of the clones is not carried over; for the studies checked, unresolved V genes explain less than half of this, and the remainder is unexplained. The sample data list some 200,000 clones, and 79% of these were observed just once. The ten largest clones represent under 3% of the sample. Sequences were obtained from PBMCs. These receptors all stem from a woman between 50 and 59 years old in good health and CMV-seronegative.

This clone was counted once. This chain links TRBV4-3 with TRBJ2-3; TRBD1 is a possible D gene (6 bases). This CDR3 is 15 amino acids long. Germline loops: CDR1 LGHNA, CDR2 YSLEER. The V end was cut by 0 bases, the J end by 3 bases, with 10 bases between. CDR3 amino acids: CASSQDVGATDTQYF. The CDR3 DNA is TGCGCCAGCAGCCAAGACGTGGGGGCAACAGATACGCAGTATTTT.

The table lists this clone with a count of one. V gene TRBV18 combines with J gene TRBJ1-5; possibly TRBD1 for D (6 bases). From germline, CDR1 is KGHSH and CDR2 LQKENI. The CDR3 is 13 amino acids. V was trimmed by 6 bases and J by 4 bases, leaving 10 bases between them. The CDR3 loop reads CASSPDRNQPQHF. CDR3 nucleotides: TGTGCCAGCTCCCCAGACAGGAATCAGCCCCAGCATTTT.

The chain employs TRBV5-1 and TRBJ1-1, with 8 bases aligning to TRBD1. V shed 4 bases, J shed 3 bases, and the junction held 11 bases outside the gene matches. This CDR3 is 16 amino acids long. Per the germline V gene, CDR1 is SGHRS and CDR2 is YFSETQ. CDR3 DNA: TGCGCCAGCAGCATTGGACAGGGCTTAGTTGACACTGAAGCTTTCTTT. It codes for CASSIGQGLVDTEAFF. Supplemented by reference TRBV5-1 and TRBJ1-1, the full variable domain reads KAGVTQTPRYLIKTRGQQVTLSCSPISGHRSVSWYQQTPGQGLQFLFEYFSETQRNKGNFPGRFSGRQFSNSRSEMNVSTLELGDSALYLCASSIGQGLVDTEAFFGQGTRLTVV.

The genes are TRBV28 and TRBJ2-1; TRBD2 agrees at 7 bases. Trimming cost V 2 bases and J 5 bases; bases outside gene matches: 9. CDR3 length: 16 residues. Germline CDR1 and CDR2: MDHEN and SYDVKM. The CDR3 DNA sequence: TGTGCCAGCAGTTTAGCGGGAGTTATACCCCACAATGAGCAGTTCTTC. Translated, it gives CASSLAGVIPHNEQFF.